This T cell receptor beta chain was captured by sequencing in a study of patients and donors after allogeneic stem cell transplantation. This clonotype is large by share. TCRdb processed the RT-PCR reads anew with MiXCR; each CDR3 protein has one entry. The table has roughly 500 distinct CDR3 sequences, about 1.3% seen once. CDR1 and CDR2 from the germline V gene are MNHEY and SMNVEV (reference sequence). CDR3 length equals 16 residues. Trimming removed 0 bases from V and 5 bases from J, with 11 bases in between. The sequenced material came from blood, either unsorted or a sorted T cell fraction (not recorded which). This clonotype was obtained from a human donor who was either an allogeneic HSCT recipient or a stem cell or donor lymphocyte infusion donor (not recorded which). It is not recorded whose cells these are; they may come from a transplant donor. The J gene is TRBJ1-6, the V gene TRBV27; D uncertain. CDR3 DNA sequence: TGTGCCAGCAGTTTATCACCTAGCGGGGATAATTCACCCCTCCACTTT. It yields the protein CASSLSPSGDNSPLHF.